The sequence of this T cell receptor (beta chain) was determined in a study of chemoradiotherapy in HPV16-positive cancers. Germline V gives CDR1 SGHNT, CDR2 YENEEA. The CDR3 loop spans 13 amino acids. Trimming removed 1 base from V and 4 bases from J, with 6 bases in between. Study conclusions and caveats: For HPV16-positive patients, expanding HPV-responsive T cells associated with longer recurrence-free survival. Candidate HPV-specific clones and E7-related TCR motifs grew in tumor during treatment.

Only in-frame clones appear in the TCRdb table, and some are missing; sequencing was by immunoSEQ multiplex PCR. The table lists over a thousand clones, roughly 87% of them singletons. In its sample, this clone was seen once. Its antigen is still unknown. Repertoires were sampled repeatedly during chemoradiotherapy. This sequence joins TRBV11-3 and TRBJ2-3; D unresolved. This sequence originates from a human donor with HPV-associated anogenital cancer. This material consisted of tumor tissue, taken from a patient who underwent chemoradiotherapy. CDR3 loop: CASSLVQADTQYF. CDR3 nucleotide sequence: TGTGCCAGCAGCTTAGTCCAAGCAGATACGCAGTATTTT.